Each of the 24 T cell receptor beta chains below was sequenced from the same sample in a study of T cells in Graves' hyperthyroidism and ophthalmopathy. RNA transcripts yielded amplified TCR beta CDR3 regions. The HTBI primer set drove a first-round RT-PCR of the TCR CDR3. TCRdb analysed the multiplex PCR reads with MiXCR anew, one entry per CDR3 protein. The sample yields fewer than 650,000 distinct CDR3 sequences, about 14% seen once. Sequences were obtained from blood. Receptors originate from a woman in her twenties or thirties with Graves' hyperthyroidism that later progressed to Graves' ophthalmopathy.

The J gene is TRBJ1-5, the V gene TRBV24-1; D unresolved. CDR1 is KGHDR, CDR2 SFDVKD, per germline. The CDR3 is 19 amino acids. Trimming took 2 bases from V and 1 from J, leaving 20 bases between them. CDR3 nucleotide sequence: TGTGCCACCAGTGATTGGCAATACCCCAAGGGAAAAAGCAATCAGCCCCAGCATTTT. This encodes CATSDWQYPKGKSNQPQHF.

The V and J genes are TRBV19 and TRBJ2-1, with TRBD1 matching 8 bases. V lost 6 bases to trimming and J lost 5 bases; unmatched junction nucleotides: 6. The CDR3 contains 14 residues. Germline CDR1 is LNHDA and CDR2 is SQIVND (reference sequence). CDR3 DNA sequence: TGTGCCAGTAGCCGACAGGGGCAGAACAATGAGCAGTTCTTC. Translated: CASSRQGQNNEQFF.

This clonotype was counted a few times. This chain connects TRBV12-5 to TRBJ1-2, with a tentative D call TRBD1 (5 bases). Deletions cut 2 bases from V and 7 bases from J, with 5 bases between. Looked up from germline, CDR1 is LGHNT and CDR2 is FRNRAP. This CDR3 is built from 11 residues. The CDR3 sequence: CASGLQGGYTF. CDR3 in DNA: TGTGCTAGTGGTTTGCAGGGTGGCTACACCTTC.

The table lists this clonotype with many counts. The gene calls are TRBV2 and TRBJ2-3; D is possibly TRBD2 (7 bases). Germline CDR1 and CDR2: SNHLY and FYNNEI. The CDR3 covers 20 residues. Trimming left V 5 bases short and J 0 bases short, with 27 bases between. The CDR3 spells CASSPGGHIRQISSTDTQYF. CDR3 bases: TGTGCCAGCAGTCCCGGGGGGCACATCCGGCAGATAAGTAGCACAGATACGCAGTATTTT.

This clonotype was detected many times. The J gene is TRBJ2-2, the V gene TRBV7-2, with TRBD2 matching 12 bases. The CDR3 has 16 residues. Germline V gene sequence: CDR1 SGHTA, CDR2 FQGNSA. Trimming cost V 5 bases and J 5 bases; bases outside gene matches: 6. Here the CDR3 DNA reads TGTGCCAGCAGCCTCAGGACTAGCGGGGCAACCGGGGAGCTGTTTTTT. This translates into CASSLRTSGATGELFF.

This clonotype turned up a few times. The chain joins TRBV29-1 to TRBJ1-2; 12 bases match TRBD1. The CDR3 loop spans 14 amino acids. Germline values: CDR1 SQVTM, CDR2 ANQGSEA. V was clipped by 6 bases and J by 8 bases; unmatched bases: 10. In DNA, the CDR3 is TGCAGCGTAGCACCGGGACAGGGGGCCGGGGGCTACACCTTC. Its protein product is CSVAPGQGAGGYTF.

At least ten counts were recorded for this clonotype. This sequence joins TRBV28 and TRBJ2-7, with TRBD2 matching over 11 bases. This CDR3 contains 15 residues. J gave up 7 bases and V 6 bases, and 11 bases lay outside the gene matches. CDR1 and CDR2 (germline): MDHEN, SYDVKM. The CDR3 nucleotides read TGTGCCAGCAGAAACTACTTAGCGGGAGGGCCTGAGCAGTACTTC. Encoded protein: CASRNYLAGGPEQYF.

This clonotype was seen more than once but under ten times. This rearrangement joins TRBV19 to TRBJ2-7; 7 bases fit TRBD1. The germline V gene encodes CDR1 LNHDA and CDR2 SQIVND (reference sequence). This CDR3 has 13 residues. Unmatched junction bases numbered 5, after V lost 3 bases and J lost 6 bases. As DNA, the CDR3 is TGTGCCAGTAGTATCGGACAGGACAGCGAGCAGTACTTC. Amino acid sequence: CASSIGQDSEQYF.

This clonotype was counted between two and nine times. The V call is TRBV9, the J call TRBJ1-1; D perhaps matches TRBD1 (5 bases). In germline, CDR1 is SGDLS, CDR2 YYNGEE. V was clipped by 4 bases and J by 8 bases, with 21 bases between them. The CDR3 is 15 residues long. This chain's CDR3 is CASSFSYGGGAEAFF. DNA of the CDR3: TGTGCCAGCAGCTTCTCTTACGGGGGTGGGGCCGAAGCTTTCTTT. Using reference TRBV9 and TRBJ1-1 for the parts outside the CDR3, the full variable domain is DSGVTQTPKHLITATGQRVTLRCSPRSGDLSVYWYQQSLDQGLQFLIQYYNGEERAKGNILERFSAQQFPDLHSELNLSSLELGDSALYFCASSFSYGGGAEAFFGQGTRLTVV.

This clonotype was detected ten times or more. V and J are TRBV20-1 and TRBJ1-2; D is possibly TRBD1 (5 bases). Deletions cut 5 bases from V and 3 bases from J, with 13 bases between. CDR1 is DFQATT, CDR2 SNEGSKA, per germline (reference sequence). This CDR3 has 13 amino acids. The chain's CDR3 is CSASVGGDYGYTF. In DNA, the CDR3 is TGCAGTGCTTCCGTCGGGGGGGACTATGGCTACACCTTC.

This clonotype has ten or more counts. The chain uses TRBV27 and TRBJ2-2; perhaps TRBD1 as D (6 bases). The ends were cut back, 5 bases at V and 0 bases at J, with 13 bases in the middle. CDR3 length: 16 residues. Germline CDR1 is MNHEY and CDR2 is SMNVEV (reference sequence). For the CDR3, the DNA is TGTGCCAGCAGTCTTGGGGACAACGCGAACACCGGGGAGCTGTTTTTT. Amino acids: CASSLGDNANTGELFF.

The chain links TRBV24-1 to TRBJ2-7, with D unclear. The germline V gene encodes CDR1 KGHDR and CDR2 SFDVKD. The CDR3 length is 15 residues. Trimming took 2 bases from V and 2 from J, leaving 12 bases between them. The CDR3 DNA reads TGTGCCACCAGTGATTCGGCCAGGCGCCCCTACGAGCAGTACTTC. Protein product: CATSDSARRPYEQYF.

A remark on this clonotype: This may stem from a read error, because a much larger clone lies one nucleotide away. CDR3 nucleotide sequence: TGTGCCAGCATCCTATCTGGGCCCGGGACACATCATGGGGACGAGCAGTACTTC. Translation gives CASILSGPGTHHGDEQYF. V is TRBV11-2 and J is TRBJ2-7, with a weak D call TRBD1 (6 bases). From germline, CDR1 is SGHAT and CDR2 FQNNGV. This CDR3 comprises 18 residues. V lost 7 bases to trimming and J lost 5 bases, with 30 bases between them.

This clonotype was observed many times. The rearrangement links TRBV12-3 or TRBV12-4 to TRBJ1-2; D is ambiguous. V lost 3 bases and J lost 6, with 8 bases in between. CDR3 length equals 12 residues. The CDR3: CASSFTGDGYTF. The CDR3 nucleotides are TGTGCCAGCAGTTTCACCGGGGATGGCTACACCTTC.

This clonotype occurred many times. The CDR3 coding sequence is TGTGCCAGCAGTGGGACTAGCGGGAGGCACACCGGGGAGCTGTTTTTT. Residues: CASSGTSGRHTGELFF. The gene calls are TRBV2 and TRBJ2-2; TRBD2 agrees at 14 bases. CDR3 length equals 16 residues. Per the germline V gene, CDR1 is SNHLY and CDR2 is FYNNEI. V lost 4 bases, J lost 3 bases, and 1 base stayed unmatched.

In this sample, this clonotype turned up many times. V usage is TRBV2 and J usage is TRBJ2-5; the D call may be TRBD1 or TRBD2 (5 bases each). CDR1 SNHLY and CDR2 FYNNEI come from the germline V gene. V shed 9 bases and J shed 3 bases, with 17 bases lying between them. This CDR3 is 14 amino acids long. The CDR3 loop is CARQDLGAKETQYF. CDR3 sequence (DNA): TGTGCCAGGCAGGACCTCGGGGCTAAAGAGACCCAGTACTTC.

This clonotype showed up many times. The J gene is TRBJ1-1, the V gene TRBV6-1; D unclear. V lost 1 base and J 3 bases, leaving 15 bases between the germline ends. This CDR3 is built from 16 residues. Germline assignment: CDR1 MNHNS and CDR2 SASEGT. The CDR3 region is CASSEGGTQEYTEAFF. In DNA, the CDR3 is TGTGCCAGCAGTGAAGGAGGCACACAAGAATACACTGAAGCTTTCTTT.

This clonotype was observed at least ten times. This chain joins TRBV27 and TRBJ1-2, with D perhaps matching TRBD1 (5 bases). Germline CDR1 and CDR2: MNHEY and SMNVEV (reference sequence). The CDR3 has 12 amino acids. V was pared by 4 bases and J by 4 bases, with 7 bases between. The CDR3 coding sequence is TGTGCCAGCAGTTATCAGGGCTATGGCTACACCTTC. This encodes CASSYQGYGYTF.

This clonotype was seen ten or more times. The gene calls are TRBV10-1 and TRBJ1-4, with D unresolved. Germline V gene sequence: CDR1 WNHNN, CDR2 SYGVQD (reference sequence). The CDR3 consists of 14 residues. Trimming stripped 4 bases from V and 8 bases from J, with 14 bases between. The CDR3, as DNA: TGCGCCAGCAGTGCCGCCTCCAGACCGGAAAAACTGTTTTTT. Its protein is CASSAASRPEKLFF.

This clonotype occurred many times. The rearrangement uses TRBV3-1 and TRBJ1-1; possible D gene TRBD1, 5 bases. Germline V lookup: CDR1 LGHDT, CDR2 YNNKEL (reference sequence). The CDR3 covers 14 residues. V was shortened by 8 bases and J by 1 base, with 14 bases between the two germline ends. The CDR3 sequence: CASAKIQGNTEAFF. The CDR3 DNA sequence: TGTGCCAGCGCAAAAATTCAGGGGAACACTGAAGCTTTCTTT.

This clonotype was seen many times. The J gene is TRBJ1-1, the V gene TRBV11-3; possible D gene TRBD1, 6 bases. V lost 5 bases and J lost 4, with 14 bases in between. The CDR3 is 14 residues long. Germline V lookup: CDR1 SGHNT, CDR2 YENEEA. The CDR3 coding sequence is TGTGCCAGCAGCCAGGGGAGGTCGAGCACTGAAGCTTTCTTT. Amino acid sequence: CASSQGRSSTEAFF.

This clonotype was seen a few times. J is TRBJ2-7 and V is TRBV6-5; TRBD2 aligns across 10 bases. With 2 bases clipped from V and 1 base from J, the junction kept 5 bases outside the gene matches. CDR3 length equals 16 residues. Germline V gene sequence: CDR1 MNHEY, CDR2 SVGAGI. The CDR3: CASSYPAGGGSYEQYF. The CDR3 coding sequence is TGTGCCAGCAGTTACCCAGCGGGAGGGGGTTCCTACGAGCAGTACTTC.

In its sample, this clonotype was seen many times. CDR3: CASSISRTTDTQYF. CDR3 coding DNA: TGTGCCAGTAGTATCTCCCGCACCACAGATACGCAGTATTTT. The chain joins TRBV19 to TRBJ2-3, with D hard to call. The V gene's germline CDR1 is LNHDA and CDR2 SQIVND (reference sequence). CDR3 length equals 14 residues. The V gene lost 3 bases and the J gene lost 2 bases, with 9 bases spanning the gap.

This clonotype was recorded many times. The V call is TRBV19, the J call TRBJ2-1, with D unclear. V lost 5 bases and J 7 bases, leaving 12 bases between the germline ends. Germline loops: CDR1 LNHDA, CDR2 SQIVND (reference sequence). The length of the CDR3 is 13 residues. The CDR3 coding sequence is TGTGCCAGTAGTGCCTACTCGAAAAATGAGCAGTTCTTC. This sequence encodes CASSAYSKNEQFF.